This T cell receptor (beta chain) is from a study of blood T cell repertoires in COVID-19. Germline-derived CDR1 and CDR2 are LGHNT and FRNRAP. Deletions cut 2 bases from V and 4 bases from J, with 8 bases between. The CDR3 runs 13 residues. This table comes from immunoSEQ multiplex PCR, and its TCRdb copy is limited to in-frame clones, with some not included. The sample holds around 100,000 clones, about 80% seen once. The specimen sequenced was peripheral blood. The J gene is TRBJ1-1, the V gene TRBV12-5; D not certain. The origin of this receptor is a human donor in a cohort sampled during active or convalescent COVID-19. DNA of the CDR3: TGTGCTAGTGGTTTGTCCCGGTTCACTGAAGCTTTCTTT. It yields the protein CASGLSRFTEAFF.